The rows below give T cell receptor beta chains drawn from one sample of a study of T cell repertoires in cytomegalovirus infection. Each CDR3 protein is one row after TCRdb ran MiXCR on the reads. The table records 740,000 or so distinct CDR3 sequences, roughly a third of them present only once. The specimen sequenced was PBMCs. These receptors were taken from a human donor in good health (CMV status not recorded). Some clones in this sample may be carry-over from other donors' samples. CDR3s include the opening cysteine and the closing phenylalanine or tryptophan. D genes are given only for firm matches. Some rows mark clone size as missing; the rest say once, few, many or name a class of expanded clone.

TRBJ1-5 TRBD1 TRBV6-6 few TGTGCCAGCAGTTACTCTTTTGGGACAGCGGGGAATCATCCCCAGCATTTT CASSYSFGTAGNHPQHF
TRBJ2-7 - TRBV7-2 - TGTGCCAGCAGCTTACGGCCTCTAGCCAGGGCCGACTACGAGCAGTACTTC CASSLRPLARADYEQYF
TRBJ1-2 TRBD1 TRBV24-1 - TGTGCCACCAGTGATTTAGCACAGGGGCACTATGGCTACACCTTC CATSDLAQGHYGYTF
TRBJ2-3 TRBD1 TRBV7-2 many TGTGCCAGCAGCCGGACAGGGCAGTGGACAGATACGCAGTATTTT CASSRTGQWTDTQYF
TRBJ2-1 TRBD2 TRBV7-2 - TGTGCCAGCAGCTTCCTCCCCCCTTCGCTAGCGGCCCCCAATGAGCAGTTCTTC CASSFLPPSLAAPNEQFF
TRBJ2-3 - TRBV27 few TGTGCCAGCAGTTTAGACCGGTCTCTATATTTT CASSLDRSLYF
TRBJ1-5 - TRBV6-8 few TGTGCCAGCAGTTACTCGGGGGGCGCCCGGCATTTT CASSYSGGARHF
TRBJ2-1 TRBD1 TRBV7-2 - TGTGCCAGCAGCTTCCCGGAAGGGGGCGGAACGAGCTCCTACAATGAGCAGTTCTTC CASSFPEGGGTSSYNEQFF
TRBJ2-1 - TRBV28 - TGTGCCAGCCAATCACCCCGACGCGGGGATGAGCAGTTCTTC CASQSPRRGDEQFF
TRBJ2-1 - TRBV5-6 - TGTGCCAGCAGCTCCGCTGGGGGGACGAACTCCTACAATGAGCAGTTCTTC CASSSAGGTNSYNEQFF
TRBJ2-1 - TRBV7-9 few TGTGCCAGCAGCTTAGCTTTGGTCTACAATGAGCAGTTCTTC CASSLALVYNEQFF
TRBJ1-6 TRBD1 TRBV12-3/TRBV12-4 - TGTGCCAGCACTCAAGACAGGGGCGCGTCCTATAATTCACCCCTCCACTTT CASTQDRGASYNSPLHF
TRBJ2-7 - TRBV7-9 few TGTGCCAGCAGCTTAGTTGCGGGCAGCCACGAGCAGTACTTC CASSLVAGSHEQYF
TRBJ2-4 TRBD2 TRBV28 many TGTGCCAGCAGTTCCGTCGGGAGGGGTCAAAATGACATTCAGTACTTC CASSSVGRGQNDIQYF
TRBJ2-2 - TRBV28 - TGTGCCAGCAGTGAAGCAGGGCAGAACACCGGGGAGCTGTTTTTT CASSEAGQNTGELFF
TRBJ2-5 - TRBV15 - TGTGCCACCAAGGCAAAAGAGACCCAGTACTTC CATKAKETQYF
TRBJ2-2 - TRBV20-1 few TGCAGTGCTAGAGATCGGGTAACAGACACCGGGGAGCTGTTTTTT CSARDRVTDTGELFF
TRBJ2-1 TRBD2 TRBV6-6 - TGTGCCAGCAGTTACTCCGGGGGCCAGCGGGGGGGGAATGAGCAGTTCTTC CASSYSGGQRGGNEQFF
TRBJ1-4 - TRBV29-1 once TGCAGCGTTGAAGTACTGATAGCAGGGGCGGAAAAACTGTTTTTT CSVEVLIAGAEKLFF
TRBJ2-3 - TRBV2 - TGTGCCAGCAGACGAGGGGGTGGCGATACGCAGTATTTT CASRRGGGDTQYF
TRBJ1-6 - TRBV27 few TGTGCCAGCAGCCCACGCACCCTTTATTCACCCCTCCACTTT CASSPRTLYSPLHF
TRBJ1-6 - TRBV7-2 - TGTGCCAGCAGCTTGCAGGGGTCCGGGGGGACGTCACCCCTCCACTTT CASSLQGSGGTSPLHF
TRBJ1-1 - TRBV19 - TGTGCCAGTCGCTTCATGAACACTGAAGCTTTCTTT CASRFMNTEAFF
TRBJ2-3 - TRBV24-1 - TGTGCCACCAGCCCATCCATGACCCGGGGTAGCACAGATACGCAGTATTTT CATSPSMTRGSTDTQYF
TRBJ1-2 - TRBV6-6 - TGTGCCAGCAGTTCTCGGGCTGGAGTTTATGGAGGCTACACCTTC CASSSRAGVYGGYTF
TRBJ2-1 - TRBV7-2 few TGTGCCAGCAGCTTAGTCCTAGGGTCGAGTTACAATGAGCAGTTCTTC CASSLVLGSSYNEQFF
TRBJ2-7 - TRBV6-8 once TGTGCCAGTGCAGGGAATATGGGCTACGAGCAGTACTTC CASAGNMGYEQYF
TRBJ1-2 TRBD1 TRBV5-1 once TGCGCCAGCAGCACCGGACAGGGTTCCGGCTACACCTTC CASSTGQGSGYTF
TRBJ2-7 - TRBV7-2 many TGTGCCAGCAGCTGGGTGGCTAGCGCGACGGGTGAGCAGTACTTC CASSWVASATGEQYF
TRBJ2-1 TRBD2 TRBV19 - TGTGCCAGTAGACCATTAGCGGGGGGACCCTACAATGAGCAGTTCTTC CASRPLAGGPYNEQFF
TRBJ1-1 - TRBV7-2 few TGTGCCAGCAGCTCCCCGGGGCGGGCAACCATGAACACTGAAGCTTTCTTT CASSSPGRATMNTEAFF
TRBJ2-3 TRBD2 TRBV4-2 - TGTGCCAGCAGCCAGGGGACTAGCGGGGCCCGGGAAGCGCAGTATTTT CASSQGTSGAREAQYF
TRBJ1-5 - TRBV12-3/TRBV12-4 - TGTGCCAGCAGTTCTGGACGCTACCATCAGCCCCAGCATTTT CASSSGRYHQPQHF
TRBJ1-2 - TRBV5-6 - TGTGCCAGCAGCCTCAGGACGGGAAGACGGTTCTACACCTTC CASSLRTGRRFYTF
TRBJ2-3 - TRBV5-8 - TGTGCCAGCAGCTTCCCGGGGGACCAGTATTTT CASSFPGDQYF
TRBJ2-1 - TRBV4-1 - TGCGCCAGCAGCCAAGCTCGTCGGGCGACAGCCTCCGTTCCCCGCGTCAATGAGCAGTTCTTC CASSQARRATASVPRVNEQFF
TRBJ1-4 TRBD1 TRBV14 - TGTGCCAGCAGCCAGACAGGGTTAGATGGGGAACTGTTTTTT CASSQTGLDGELFF
TRBJ1-3 - TRBV7-2 few TGTGCCAGCAGCTTAAACTCCCCTACAATAAGAAACACCATATATTTT CASSLNSPTIRNTIYF
TRBJ2-2 - TRBV29-1 few TGCAGCGTTCAGGGGAAAACACTAGCGAACACCGGGGAGCTGTTTTTT CSVQGKTLANTGELFF
TRBJ1-5 - TRBV12-3/TRBV12-4 - TGTGCCAGCAGTTTAGTAGACAGCCCGCCCCAGCATTTT CASSLVDSPPQHF
TRBJ1-6 - TRBV18 - TGTGCCAGCTCAAGCGAACTCCTCCAGAATTCACCCCTCCACTTT CASSSELLQNSPLHF
TRBJ2-5 - TRBV28 many TGTGCCAGCATGGGGGGAGACCAAGAGACCCAGTACTTC CASMGGDQETQYF
TRBJ2-7 - TRBV28 - TGTGCCAGCAGTCCAGGGGACACGACATACGAGCAGTACTTC CASSPGDTTYEQYF
TRBJ2-1 - TRBV7-2 few TGTGCCAGCAGCTTACCCGGGACGGGGACCTACAATGAGCAGTTCTTC CASSLPGTGTYNEQFF
TRBJ2-2 TRBD2 TRBV7-9 - TGTGCCAGCAGCTTAAAAAGGACTAGCGGGAATACCGGGGAGCTGTTTTTT CASSLKRTSGNTGELFF
TRBJ1-1 - TRBV4-1 once TGTGCCAGCAGCCAAGTTGGAGACACCTACACTGAAGCTTTCTTT CASSQVGDTYTEAFF
TRBJ1-5 TRBD1 TRBV6-1 few TGTGCCAGCAGTTATTGGGACAGGCAAGGTCAGCCCCAGCATTTT CASSYWDRQGQPQHF
TRBJ1-6 - TRBV6-5 once TGTGCCAGCAGTTACCGCAGGAATTCACCCCTCCACTTT CASSYRRNSPLHF
TRBJ1-3 TRBD1 TRBV4-1 - TGCGCCAGCAGCCCCCGGGACAGGGGACTCAGTGGAAACACCATATATTTT CASSPRDRGLSGNTIYF
TRBJ2-3 TRBD2 TRBV12-3/TRBV12-4 few TGTGCCAGCAGTTTAGTAGCGGGAGGGCCCGGAGATACGCAGTATTTT CASSLVAGGPGDTQYF